A single sample gave rise to the 9 T cell receptor beta chains below, sequenced in a study of blood T cell repertoires in COVID-19. Using immunoSEQ multiplex PCR, the repertoire was profiled, and TCRdb retains in-frame clones only, with some absent. This table holds 210,000 or so clones, around 81% found once. Sequences were obtained from PBMCs or T cells enriched from blood (not recorded which). These TCRs come from a man younger than 40 with acute COVID-19.

The genes are TRBV4-2 and TRBJ2-5, with D unresolved. V lost 1 base and J lost 2, with 8 bases in between. The CDR3 extends over 14 amino acids. Germline V CDR1 and CDR2: LGHNA, YNFKEQ. The CDR3 DNA reads TGTGCCAGCAGCCAAGGTGGCCCGCAAGAGACCCAGTACTTC. As protein: CASSQGGPQETQYF.

V and J are TRBV30 and TRBJ1-1; 7 positions agree with TRBD1. Germline V gene sequence: CDR1 GTSNPN, CDR2 SVGIG (reference sequence). This CDR3 spans 14 amino acids. J gave up 4 bases and V 0 bases, and 5 bases lay outside the gene matches. This CDR3 is CAWSVSAGGTEAFF. CDR3 bases: TGTGCCTGGAGTGTCTCGGCAGGGGGCACTGAAGCTTTCTTT.

This chain uses TRBV6-4 with TRBJ2-3; a weak D match, TRBD1 (6 bases). Germline CDR1 reads MRHNA; CDR2 reads SNTAGT. The CDR3 is made up of 13 amino acids. The V end was cut by 4 bases, the J end by 4 bases, with 9 bases between. The CDR3 loop is CASSAQGSDTQYF. CDR3 sequence (DNA): TGTGCCAGCAGTGCGCAGGGGTCAGATACGCAGTATTTT.

This chain joins TRBV10-3 and TRBJ1-1; 11 positions match TRBD1. The CDR3 is 15 residues long. J lost 4 bases, V lost 4 bases, and 5 bases had no gene match. Per germline, CDR1 ENHRY and CDR2 SYGVKD. The CDR3 DNA is TGTGCCATCAGTGTGGACAGGGGGCGATTCACTGAAGCTTTCTTT. The encoded protein is CAISVDRGRFTEAFF.

This clone was seen repeatedly, ten times or more. V usage is TRBV7-6 and J usage is TRBJ1-6; 7 bases line up with TRBD1. J lost 6 bases, V lost 5 bases, and 10 bases had no gene match. Germline CDR1 reads SGHVS; CDR2 reads FNYEAQ. This CDR3 contains 16 residues. For the CDR3, the DNA is TGTGCCAGCAGCCCTTTAGGGGGCATGGGTAATTCACCCCTCCACTTT. Protein: CASSPLGGMGNSPLHF.

Only a few counts were recorded for this clone. J is TRBJ2-1 and V is TRBV9, with 12 nucleotides matching TRBD2. V gave up 4 bases and J gave up 9 bases; unmatched junction bases: 5. The CDR3 extends over 14 amino acids. Germline CDR1 reads SGDLS; CDR2 reads YYNGEE. The DNA for the CDR3 is TGTGCCAGCAGCCTTGGACTAGCGGGGAGTGAGCAGTTCTTC. This gives the protein CASSLGLAGSEQFF.

This rearrangement joins TRBV7-9 to TRBJ1-6, with D uncertain. The ends were cut back, 1 base at V and 6 bases at J, with 10 bases in the middle. Germline V gene data show CDR1 as SEHNR and CDR2 as FQNEAQ (reference sequence). The CDR3 loop spans 15 amino acids. CDR3 sequence (DNA): TGTGCCAGCAGCTTAGAAGCGGCAGTTAATTCACCCCTCCACTTT. Translating it yields CASSLEAAVNSPLHF.

This rearrangement joins TRBV6-5 to TRBJ1-2, with TRBD1 identical over 7 bases. Germline CDR1 reads MNHEY; CDR2 reads SVGAGI. The CDR3 extends over 13 amino acids. Trimming took 5 bases from V and 4 from J; bases not matched to a gene: 4. The CDR3 DNA follows: TGTGCCAGCAGTCGGGGACAGAGCTATGGCTACACCTTC. It translates to CASSRGQSYGYTF.

The rearrangement links TRBV7-3 to TRBJ2-3, with D tentatively TRBD2 (5 bases). The CDR3 is 15 residues long. V shed 0 bases and J shed 8 bases, with 15 bases lying between them. The germline gives CDR1 SGHTA, CDR2 FQGTGA. The DNA of the CDR3 is TGTGCCAGCAGCTTAACAGGGTTACTGGGAGTTACGCAGTATTTT. Amino acid sequence: CASSLTGLLGVTQYF.